This entry lists 2 T cell receptor beta chains sequenced from one sample in a study of molecular identifiers for immune sequencing clone quantification. TCRdb re-analysed the PCR reads in MiXCR, keeping a single row per CDR3 protein. The sample lists approximately 54,000 distinct CDR3 sequences, 25% seen once, with about 1.9% in the top ten. The sample was naive CD8+ T cells from blood, with Jurkat cell RNA spiked in. Subset indicated: FACS-sorted CD8+CD4-CCR7+CD45RA+ naive T cells. The source of these receptors is a human donor in good health. Some libraries in this study had Jurkat cell RNA spiked in.

Comments on this clonotype: A much bigger clone sits one base away, suggesting this may be a read error. The genes are TRBV28 and TRBJ1-1; D is undetermined. The CDR3 has 13 amino acids. Germline V gene lookup returns CDR1 MDHEN and CDR2 SYDVKM. With 2 bases removed from V and 10 bases from J, the gap between germline ends came to 14 bases. In DNA, the CDR3 is TGTGCCAGCAGTTTACGGGGAGATGGTGTAGCTTTCTTT. Amino acid sequence: CASSLRGDGVAFF.

At least ten counts were recorded for this clonotype. V and J are TRBV7-9 and TRBJ2-2, with TRBD1 as a possible D gene (5 bases). The CDR3 loop spans 14 amino acids. The V and J ends lost 4 bases and 1 base respectively, with 7 bases between them. CDR1 SEHNR and CDR2 FQNEAQ come from the germline V gene (reference sequence). The CDR3 is CASSSGQNTGELFF. The DNA of the CDR3 is TGTGCCAGCAGCTCCGGACAGAACACCGGGGAGCTGTTTTTT. Full variable domain (rest looked up from reference TRBV7-9 and TRBJ2-2): DTGVSQNPRHKITKRGQNVTFRCDPISEHNRLYWYRQTLGQGPEFLTYFQNEAQLEKSRLLSDRFSAERPKGSFSTLEIQRTEQGDSAMYLCASSSGQNTGELFFGEGSRLTVL.